The next 18 T cell receptor beta chains were all read from a single sample in a study of read filtering for tumor transcriptome and immune sequencing. Molecular barcoded adaptors covering alpha/delta and beta/gamma chains were used on about 390 ng RNA. MiXCR, applied by TCRdb to the reads, yields one record per CDR3 protein. This table has 39,000 or so distinct CDR3 sequences, 13% to 15% appearing once. Material for sequencing was a population of CD138-negative cells sorted from bone marrow. The receptors derive from a donor aged 40 or older with multiple myeloma.

This clonotype was seen many times. The V and J genes are TRBV5-1 and TRBJ2-7; no reliable D call. The germline V gene has CDR1 SGHRS and CDR2 YFSETQ. The V end lost 0 bases, the J end lost 3 bases, and 10 bases lay between the germline ends. The CDR3 sequence is 14 residues long. CDR3 residues: CASSLDGFVYEQYF. DNA of the CDR3: TGCGCCAGCAGCTTGGACGGGTTCGTCTACGAGCAGTACTTC.

This clonotype came up many times. The chain links TRBV6-1 to TRBJ2-1; the match to TRBD2 covers 10 bases. This CDR3 region has 14 residues. Germline CDR1 is MNHNS and CDR2 is SASEGT. The trim removed 10 bases at V and 6 bases at J, leaving 9 bases unmatched. Here the CDR3 reads CAIPGLAGVNEQFF. CDR3 sequence (DNA): TGTGCCATACCTGGGCTAGCGGGAGTCAATGAGCAGTTCTTC.

The chain couples TRBV5-1 to TRBJ2-7; TRBD1 agrees at 9 bases. Germline CDR1 reads SGHRS; CDR2 reads YFSETQ. With V trimmed by 4 bases and J by 4 bases, 3 bases remained unmatched. CDR3 length: 13 residues. CDR3 region: CASSGTGTYEQYF. The CDR3 nucleotides are TGCGCCAGCAGCGGGACAGGGACATACGAGCAGTACTTC.

This clonotype was detected many times. The chain is built from TRBV7-3 and TRBJ1-5; TRBD1 might be the D (5 bases). There are 13 residues in the CDR3. The germline CDR1 and CDR2 sequences are SGHTA and FQGTGA. Trimming stripped 5 bases from V and 9 bases from J, with 14 bases between. The CDR3 loop reads CASSARTGGPQHF. The DNA for the CDR3 is TGTGCCAGCAGCGCGAGAACGGGGGGGCCCCAGCATTTT.

This clonotype was seen ten or more times. The chain recombines TRBV20-1 with TRBJ1-1; D gene unclear. CDR3 length: 13 amino acids. CDR1 and CDR2 from the germline V gene are DFQATT and SNEGSKA (reference sequence). The V end was cut by 1 base, the J end by 6 bases, with 12 bases between. The CDR3 bases are TGCAGTGCTAGAGGTGTTGCCAGAGCTGAAGCTTTCTTT. Amino acids: CSARGVARAEAFF.

On this clonotype itself: This sequence may be a read error, since a much larger clone differs from it by one base. The genes are TRBV7-6 and TRBJ2-2; a weak D match, TRBD2 (5 bases). This CDR3 has 16 amino acids. Germline V gene data show CDR1 as SGHVS and CDR2 as FNYEAQ. For the CDR3, the DNA is TGTGCTAGCAGCTTTGGTCCTAGAATGGTAACCGGGGAGCCGTTTTTT. Protein sequence: CASSFGPRMVTGEPFF.

This clonotype was detected ten times or more. The rearrangement uses TRBV4-1 and TRBJ1-1, with D unresolved. The V gene lost 3 bases and the J gene lost 2 bases, with 4 bases spanning the gap. The CDR3 runs 12 residues. The germline V gene has CDR1 MGHRA and CDR2 YSYEKL. Written as DNA, the CDR3 is TGCGCCAGCAGCCAGGTCAACACTGAAGCTTTCTTT. Protein product: CASSQVNTEAFF.

With regard to this clonotype: Because it lacks the conserved phenylalanine or tryptophan at the end, this CDR3 is likely a read error. The V and J genes are TRBV2 and TRBJ2-7; D possibly corresponds to TRBD1 (5 bases). In germline, CDR1 is SNHLY, CDR2 FYNNEI. Trimming took off 6 bases at V and 3 bases at J, with 9 bases between the two ends. The CDR3 covers 12 residues. CDR3 loop: CASSLGVYEQYL. In DNA form, the CDR3 reads TGTGCCAGCAGCCTAGGGGTCTACGAGCAGTACCTC.

This clonotype was seen at least ten times. The chain joins TRBV20-1 to TRBJ2-5, with TRBD1 matching 10 bases. Germline V gene sequence: CDR1 DFQATT, CDR2 SNEGSKA (reference sequence). The CDR3 consists of 14 residues. The V and J ends lost 5 bases and 1 base, in that order; junction bases with no gene match: 4. CDR3 protein: CSALGDRGQETQYF. DNA for the CDR3: TGCAGTGCTCTCGGGGACAGGGGCCAAGAGACCCAGTACTTC.

The genes are TRBV11-2 and TRBJ1-3, with a possible D match to TRBD1 (5 bases). The CDR3 sequence is 15 residues long. V lost 5 bases and J lost 0, with 11 bases in between. CDR1 and CDR2 from the germline V gene are SGHAT and FQNNGV. CDR3 nucleotides: TGTGCCAGCAGCCCCAGGGCCGTCTCTGGAAACACCATATATTTT. This translates into CASSPRAVSGNTIYF. The full variable domain, rest sourced from reference TRBV11-2 and TRBJ1-3, is EAGVAQSPRYKIIEKRQSVAFWCNPISGHATLYWYQQILGQGPKLLIQFQNNGVVDDSQLPKDRFSAERLKGVDSTLKIQPAKLEDSAVYLCASSPRAVSGNTIYFGEGSWLTVV.

This clonotype was observed a few times. The chain has TRBV5-6 and TRBJ2-3; 14 bases fit TRBD2. Germline lookup yields CDR1 SGHDT and CDR2 YYEEEE. V was pared by 5 bases and J by 7 bases, with 6 bases of the junction left unmatched. The CDR3 consists of 15 residues. The CDR3 DNA sequence: TGTGCCAGCAGTCGAGGGACTAGCGGGAGTCATACGCAGTATTTT. Protein sequence: CASSRGTSGSHTQYF.

This clonotype showed up many times. This sequence joins TRBV7-8 and TRBJ1-5, with D possibly TRBD1 on 6 matching bases. V was pared by 1 base and J by 5 bases, with 12 bases between. This CDR3 spans 15 amino acids. CDR1 and CDR2 from the germline V gene are SGHVS and FQNEAQ. DNA of the CDR3: TGTGCCAGCAGCTTAGTGGACAGCTCTGATCAGCCCCAGCATTTT. Its protein is CASSLVDSSDQPQHF.

Note on this clonotype: This may be a read error, as it is one base from a much larger clone. This sequence joins TRBV11-2 and TRBJ2-5; 9 bases align to TRBD1. Germline lookup yields CDR1 SGHAT and CDR2 FQNNGV. This CDR3 spans 15 amino acids. The CDR3 DNA follows: TGTGCCAGCAACTTAGGGGACAGGGATCGAGAGACCCAGTACTTC. This translates into CASNLGDRDRETQYF.

This clonotype was counted at least ten times. The rearrangement joins TRBV18 to TRBJ2-3; 7 bases are shared with TRBD2. The germline CDR1 and CDR2 sequences are KGHSH and LQKENI. V lost 2 bases, J lost 3 bases, and 8 bases stayed unmatched. CDR3 size: 16 residues. This CDR3 is CASSPFGGGTTDTQYF. CDR3 coding DNA: TGTGCCAGCTCACCATTCGGGGGAGGGACGACAGATACGCAGTATTTT.

This clonotype has only a few counts. A much larger clone lies one base from this, so it may be a read error. The rearrangement links TRBV12-3 or TRBV12-4 to TRBJ2-4; 11 bases align to TRBD2. This CDR3 comprises 15 residues. V dropped 8 bases and J dropped 8; count of bases not matched to a gene: 11. The CDR3 sequence is CASGLLAGGADIQYF. CDR3 nucleotides: TGTGCCAGCGGCCTTCTAGCGGGAGGAGCGGACATTCAGTACTTC.

There are many counts of this clonotype. A much larger clonotype is one base distant, so this may be a read error. The CDR3: CASTSGTNYNEQFF. CDR3 bases: TGTGCCAGCACCTCCGGGACTAACTACAATGAGCAGTTCTTC. The chain uses TRBV7-6 and TRBJ2-1, with 7 bases aligning to TRBD2. CDR1 is SGHVS and CDR2 is FNYEAQ in the germline V gene. Trimming removed 7 bases from V and 3 bases from J; junction bases left unmatched: 6. This CDR3 spans 14 amino acids. The whole variable domain, filled in from reference TRBV7-6 and TRBJ2-1, reads GAGVSQSPRYKVTKRGQDVALRCDPISGHVSLYWYRQALGQGPEFLTYFNYEAQQDKSGLPNDRFSAERPEGSISTLTIQRTEQRDSAMYRCASTSGTNYNEQFFGPGTRLTVL.

This clonotype was counted many times. V and J are TRBV27 and TRBJ1-1; possibly TRBD1 for D (5 bases). This CDR3 comprises 13 residues. From germline, CDR1 is MNHEY and CDR2 SMNVEV (reference sequence). V was trimmed by 4 bases and J by 7 bases, leaving 13 bases between them. This CDR3 is CASSYLVQGEAFF. The CDR3 DNA sequence: TGTGCCAGCAGTTACCTAGTCCAGGGTGAAGCTTTCTTT.

There are a few counts of this clonotype. The chain carries TRBV10-3 and TRBJ1-1; the match to TRBD1 covers 12 bases. The CDR3 spans 12 residues. Germline V lookup: CDR1 ENHRY, CDR2 SYGVKD. V shed 11 bases, J shed 5 bases, and the junction held 3 bases outside the gene matches. CDR3 region: CAVGQGATEAFF. In DNA, the CDR3 is TGTGCCGTGGGACAGGGGGCAACTGAAGCTTTCTTT.